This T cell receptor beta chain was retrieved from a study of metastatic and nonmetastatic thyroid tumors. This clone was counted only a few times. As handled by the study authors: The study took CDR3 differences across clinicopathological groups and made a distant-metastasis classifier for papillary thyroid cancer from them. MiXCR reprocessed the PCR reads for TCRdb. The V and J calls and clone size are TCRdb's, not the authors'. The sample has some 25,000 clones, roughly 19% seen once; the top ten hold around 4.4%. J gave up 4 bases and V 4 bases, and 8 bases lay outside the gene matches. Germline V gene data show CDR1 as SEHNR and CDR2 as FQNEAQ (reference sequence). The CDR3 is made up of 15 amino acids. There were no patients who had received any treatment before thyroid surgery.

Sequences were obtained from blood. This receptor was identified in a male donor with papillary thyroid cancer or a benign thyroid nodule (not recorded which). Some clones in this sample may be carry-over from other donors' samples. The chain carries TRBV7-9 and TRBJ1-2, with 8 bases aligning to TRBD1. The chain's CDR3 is CASSYTGGVGYGYTF. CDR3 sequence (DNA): TGTGCCAGCAGCTACACAGGGGGGGTGGGCTATGGCTACACCTTC.